The 13 T cell receptor beta chains listed next were all sequenced from one sample in a study of blood T cell repertoires in COVID-19. Sequenced by immunoSEQ multiplex PCR; TCRdb stores in-frame clones only, minus some. The sample has 100,000 to 140,000 clones, about 80% seen once. Material for sequencing was peripheral blood. The receptors derive from a man in his 70s with acute or convalescent COVID-19.

This clone is medium-sized (0.01 to 0.1%) by share. The V call is TRBV19, the J call TRBJ1-1; 10 bases map to TRBD1. Germline assignment: CDR1 LNHDA and CDR2 SQIVND (reference sequence). The CDR3 sequence is 14 residues long. Unmatched junction bases numbered 1, after V lost 1 base and J lost 5 bases. The CDR3 DNA reads as TGTGCCAGTAGTATAGGGGGACAGGGGACTGAAGCTTTCTTT. Translated, it gives CASSIGGQGTEAFF.

The chain couples TRBV9 to TRBJ2-3; TRBD2 aligns across 9 bases. This CDR3 spans 19 amino acids. Germline CDR1 SGDLS, CDR2 YYNGEE. V dropped 0 bases and J dropped 3; count of bases not matched to a gene: 14. Written as DNA, the CDR3 is TGTGCCAGCAGCGTAGGGCTAGCGGGGCTTACGGGTCGAACAGATACGCAGTATTTT. Residues: CASSVGLAGLTGRTDTQYF.

The chain employs TRBV6-6 and TRBJ1-1; no clear D. Trimming took 10 bases from V and 8 from J, leaving 5 bases between them. CDR1 and CDR2 (germline): MNHNY, SVGAGI (reference sequence). This CDR3 comprises 8 residues. The CDR3 DNA is TGTGCCACTGAGGAAGCTTTCTTT. Protein: CATEEAFF.

This chain uses TRBV6-5 with TRBJ1-2, with 8 bases identical to TRBD1. This CDR3 is 14 amino acids long. The germline V gene has CDR1 MNHEY and CDR2 SVGAGI. V was clipped by 4 bases and J by 4 bases; unmatched bases: 5. The CDR3 here is CASSSTGDAYGYTF. The CDR3 DNA reads TGTGCCAGCAGTTCGACAGGGGACGCCTATGGCTACACCTTC.

This chain joins TRBV7-3 and TRBJ2-3, with 13 nucleotides matching TRBD2. Germline lookup yields CDR1 SGHTA and CDR2 FQGTGA. V was clipped by 5 bases and J by 3 bases; unmatched bases: 5. The CDR3 is made up of 16 amino acids. The CDR3 loop is CASSPQGLAGTDTQYF. CDR3 nucleotides: TGTGCCAGCAGCCCACAGGGACTAGCGGGGACAGATACGCAGTATTTT.

CDR3 nucleotide sequence: TGTGCCAGCAGCACAATGGGGACAGGGAACTATGGCTACACCTTC. Translation gives CASSTMGTGNYGYTF. V is TRBV14 and J is TRBJ1-2, with 9 nucleotides matching TRBD1. CDR3 length equals 15 residues. Unmatched junction bases numbered 6, after V lost 5 bases and J lost 2 bases. CDR1 SGHDN and CDR2 FVKESK come from the germline V gene. The entire variable domain, with the rest obtained from reference TRBV14 and TRBJ1-2, is as follows: EAGVTQFPSHSVIEKGQTVTLRCDPISGHDNLYWYRRVMGKEIKFLLHFVKESKQDESGMPNNRFLAERTGGTYSTLKVQPAELEDSGVYFCASSTMGTGNYGYTFGSGTRLTVV.

The chain links TRBV24-1 to TRBJ2-3; 9 bases align to TRBD2. The CDR3 consists of 14 residues. V lost 5 bases, J lost 5 bases, and 4 bases stayed unmatched. Germline assignment: CDR1 KGHDR and CDR2 SFDVKD. CDR3 loop: CATSVAGAGDTQYF. The CDR3 region has the DNA TGTGCCACCAGTGTAGCGGGGGCGGGAGATACGCAGTATTTT.

The chain carries TRBV5-1 and TRBJ2-1; D is uncertain. The CDR3 has 14 residues. The V end was cut by 2 bases, the J end by 6 bases, with 12 bases between. From germline, CDR1 is SGHRS and CDR2 YFSETQ. CDR3 nucleotide sequence: TGCGCCAGCAGCTTAATGGCCTCTGTCAATGAGCAGTTCTTC. It encodes CASSLMASVNEQFF. Drawing the rest from reference TRBV5-1 and TRBJ2-1, the complete variable domain is KAGVTQTPRYLIKTRGQQVTLSCSPISGHRSVSWYQQTPGQGLQFLFEYFSETQRNKGNFPGRFSGRQFSNSRSEMNVSTLELGDSALYLCASSLMASVNEQFFGPGTRLTVL.

Turning to this clone: This sample also contains other DNA sequences that code for the same CDR3. The CDR3 loop is CASSSQGDTEAFF. In nucleotides, the CDR3 is TGTGCCAGCAGCTCTCAGGGGGACACTGAAGCTTTCTTT. The chain uses TRBV7-3 and TRBJ1-1, with 7 positions matching TRBD1. CDR1 and CDR2 from the germline V gene are SGHTA and FQGTGA. This CDR3 is built from 13 residues. V lost 4 bases to trimming and J lost 3 bases; unmatched junction nucleotides: 2. The variable domain in full, with the rest retrieved from reference TRBV7-3 and TRBJ1-1, is GAGVSQTPSNKVTEKGKYVELRCDPISGHTALYWYRQSLGQGPEFLIYFQGTGAADDSGLPNDRFFAVRPEGSVSTLKIQRTERGDSAVYLCASSSQGDTEAFFGQGTRLTVV.

V usage is TRBV9 and J usage is TRBJ1-6; 11 bases are a match to TRBD1. Germline values: CDR1 SGDLS, CDR2 YYNGEE. Trimming cost V 0 bases and J 5 bases; bases outside gene matches: 7. The CDR3 spans 18 residues. CDR3 sequence reads: CASSVARTGGLDNSPLHF. The CDR3, as DNA: TGTGCCAGCAGCGTAGCCAGGACAGGGGGCCTCGATAATTCACCCCTCCACTTT.

The V gene is TRBV7-9, the J gene TRBJ2-1; D unresolved. The CDR3 runs 16 residues. Germline V gene data show CDR1 as SEHNR and CDR2 as FQNEAQ (reference sequence). The germline V and J ends were trimmed by 1 base and 7 bases, with 17 bases remaining between them. This chain's CDR3 is CASSLGHLTSYNEQFF. The CDR3 bases are TGTGCCAGCAGCTTAGGACACCTCACTTCGTATAATGAGCAGTTCTTC.

This clone was found a few times. V and J are TRBV5-4 and TRBJ2-2; D may be TRBD1 (6 bases). The CDR3 runs 14 residues. Per the germline V gene, CDR1 is SGHNT and CDR2 is YYREEE (reference sequence). V lost 4 bases, J lost 4 bases, and 11 bases lay in between. CDR3 coding DNA: TGTGCCAGCAGCCAGGGGTCCTCCACCGGGGAGCTGTTTTTT. Protein sequence: CASSQGSSTGELFF.

V usage is TRBV4-2 and J usage is TRBJ2-3; D may be TRBD1 (5 bases). V lost 0 bases to trimming and J lost 0 bases, with 7 bases between them. The CDR3 is 15 residues long. The V gene's germline CDR1 is LGHNA and CDR2 YNFKEQ. This chain's CDR3 is CASSQEQVSTDTQYF. The CDR3 nucleotides are TGTGCCAGCAGCCAAGAACAGGTGAGCACAGATACGCAGTATTTT.